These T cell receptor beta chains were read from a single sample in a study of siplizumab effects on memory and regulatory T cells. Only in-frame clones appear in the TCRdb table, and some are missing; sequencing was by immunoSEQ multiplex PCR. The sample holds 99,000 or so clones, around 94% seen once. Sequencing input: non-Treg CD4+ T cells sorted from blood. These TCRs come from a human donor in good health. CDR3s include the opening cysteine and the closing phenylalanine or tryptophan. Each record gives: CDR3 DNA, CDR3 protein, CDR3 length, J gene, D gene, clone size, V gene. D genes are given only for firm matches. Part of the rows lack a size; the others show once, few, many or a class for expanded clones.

cdr3_nt: TGCGCCAGCAGCGTAGGGGGGGCTAATGAAAAACTGTTTTTT
cdr3_aa: CASSVGGANEKLFF
cdr3_length: 14
j_call: TRBJ1-4
d_call: .
clone_size: .
v_call: TRBV5-1

cdr3_nt: TGTGCCAGTAATATTCTACTGGGGGGCGCGGGCTACACCTTC
cdr3_aa: CASNILLGGAGYTF
cdr3_length: 14
j_call: TRBJ1-2
d_call: .
clone_size: .
v_call: TRBV19

cdr3_nt: TGTGCCAGTAGTATTCCTATTACGGGACTAGAATATGAGCAGTTCTTC
cdr3_aa: CASSIPITGLEYEQFF
cdr3_length: 16
j_call: TRBJ2-1
d_call: TRBD2
clone_size: few
v_call: TRBV19

cdr3_nt: TGTGCCAGTAGTATTCAGGGGTATCCCACAGATACGCAGTATTTT
cdr3_aa: CASSIQGYPTDTQYF
cdr3_length: 15
j_call: TRBJ2-3
d_call: .
clone_size: .
v_call: TRBV19

cdr3_nt: TGTGCCAGCAGTCTCGGACAGAGCTTCTCACCCCTCCACTTT
cdr3_aa: CASSLGQSFSPLHF
cdr3_length: 14
j_call: TRBJ1-6
d_call: .
clone_size: .
v_call: TRBV27

cdr3_nt: TGTGCCAGCAGTGAATTAGTTAGCAATCAGCCCCAGCATTTT
cdr3_aa: CASSELVSNQPQHF
cdr3_length: 14
j_call: TRBJ1-5
d_call: .
clone_size: once
v_call: TRBV2

cdr3_nt: TGCGCCAGCAGTACGACAGGGTACTACGAGCAGTACTTC
cdr3_aa: CASSTTGYYEQYF
cdr3_length: 13
j_call: TRBJ2-7
d_call: TRBD1
clone_size: .
v_call: TRBV10-2

cdr3_nt: TGTGCCAGCAGCTACGAGGGACATGCGAACACCGGGGAGCTGTTTTTT
cdr3_aa: CASSYEGHANTGELFF
cdr3_length: 16
j_call: TRBJ2-2
d_call: .
clone_size: once
v_call: TRBV7-3

cdr3_nt: TGTGCCAGCAGCATAACCGGGACAGTTAATGAAAAACTGTTTTTT
cdr3_aa: CASSITGTVNEKLFF
cdr3_length: 15
j_call: TRBJ1-4
d_call: TRBD1
clone_size: once
v_call: TRBV9

cdr3_nt: TGTGCCAGCAGCGGATCCGGACAGGTGTTTTTTGGGGGCTACACCTTC
cdr3_aa: CASSGSGQVFFGGYTF
cdr3_length: 16
j_call: TRBJ1-2
d_call: TRBD1
clone_size: .
v_call: TRBV11-2

cdr3_nt: TGTGCCAGCAGCGTTTCTGGGGACCCCTATGGCTACACCTTC
cdr3_aa: CASSVSGDPYGYTF
cdr3_length: 14
j_call: TRBJ1-2
d_call: .
clone_size: .
v_call: TRBV9

cdr3_nt: TGTGCCAGCGGACCACAGGGCAGGGAGACCCAGTACTTC
cdr3_aa: CASGPQGRETQYF
cdr3_length: 13
j_call: TRBJ2-5
d_call: .
clone_size: .
v_call: TRBV6-6

cdr3_nt: TGTGCCAGCAGCGTAGGCGCGGGACTAGCGGGAAAAGAGACCCAGTACTTC
cdr3_aa: CASSVGAGLAGKETQYF
cdr3_length: 17
j_call: TRBJ2-5
d_call: TRBD2
clone_size: .
v_call: TRBV9

cdr3_nt: TGTGCCAGCAGTGACCGTATTAGGGGGAGGGCCTACGATACGCAGTATTTT
cdr3_aa: CASSDRIRGRAYDTQYF
cdr3_length: 17
j_call: TRBJ2-3
d_call: .
clone_size: .
v_call: TRBV6-1

cdr3_nt: TGTGCCAGCAGCTCCAGCGGGAAGGAGACCCAGTACTTC
cdr3_aa: CASSSSGKETQYF
cdr3_length: 13
j_call: TRBJ2-5
d_call: TRBD2
clone_size: .
v_call: TRBV7-6

cdr3_nt: TGTGCCAGCAGCCGTGCCGGGACAGGAATGTCTGGGGCCAACGTCCTGACTTTC
cdr3_aa: CASSRAGTGMSGANVLTF
cdr3_length: 18
j_call: TRBJ2-6
d_call: TRBD1
clone_size: .
v_call: TRBV4-2

cdr3_nt: TGTGCCAGCGCTCCGGGACAGGGGCCAAACACCATATATTTT
cdr3_aa: CASAPGQGPNTIYF
cdr3_length: 14
j_call: TRBJ1-3
d_call: TRBD1
clone_size: .
v_call: TRBV28

cdr3_nt: TGTGCCAGTAGTATGGGCGGGAGTGGCACAGATACGCAGTATTTT
cdr3_aa: CASSMGGSGTDTQYF
cdr3_length: 15
j_call: TRBJ2-3
d_call: TRBD2
clone_size: once
v_call: TRBV19

cdr3_nt: TGTGCCAGCTCACCCCCCGGGACAGGGAATTGGGAGACCCAGTACTTC
cdr3_aa: CASSPPGTGNWETQYF
cdr3_length: 16
j_call: TRBJ2-5
d_call: TRBD1
clone_size: .
v_call: TRBV18

cdr3_nt: TGTGCCAGCAGCTTAGGGGCCGGGGCTTTAGGGTCCAACGAGCAGTACTTC
cdr3_aa: CASSLGAGALGSNEQYF
cdr3_length: 17
j_call: TRBJ2-7
d_call: .
clone_size: .
v_call: TRBV11-2

cdr3_nt: TGCGCCAGCAGTCATAGAGGGACAGGGCCAACTAATGAAAAACTGTTTTTT
cdr3_aa: CASSHRGTGPTNEKLFF
cdr3_length: 17
j_call: TRBJ1-4
d_call: TRBD1
clone_size: .
v_call: TRBV4-1

cdr3_nt: TGTGCCTGCACGCGAGGGGGGACCTACGAGCAGTACTTC
cdr3_aa: CACTRGGTYEQYF
cdr3_length: 13
j_call: TRBJ2-7
d_call: .
clone_size: .
v_call: TRBV30

cdr3_nt: TGTGCCAGCAGCCGATACAGGGGGCGAGCTTTGGGTAATGAGCAGTTCTTC
cdr3_aa: CASSRYRGRALGNEQFF
cdr3_length: 17
j_call: TRBJ2-1
d_call: TRBD1
clone_size: once
v_call: TRBV2

cdr3_nt: TGTGCCATCAGTGTAGGAGCTAGCAATCAGCCCCAGCATTTT
cdr3_aa: CAISVGASNQPQHF
cdr3_length: 14
j_call: TRBJ1-5
d_call: .
clone_size: .
v_call: TRBV10-3

cdr3_nt: TGTGCCAGCAGCTCCCACCGGGCGGGCTCCACCTACGAGCAGTACTTC
cdr3_aa: CASSSHRAGSTYEQYF
cdr3_length: 16
j_call: TRBJ2-7
d_call: .
clone_size: once
v_call: TRBV7-3

cdr3_nt: TGTGCCAGTACCAGACGAACCCCGGCAGGGGACAATCAGCCCCAGCATTTT
cdr3_aa: CASTRRTPAGDNQPQHF
cdr3_length: 17
j_call: TRBJ1-5
d_call: .
clone_size: .
v_call: TRBV19

cdr3_nt: TGTGCCAGCAGCTTACTGCAGAGAGGCACAGATACGCAGTATTTT
cdr3_aa: CASSLLQRGTDTQYF
cdr3_length: 15
j_call: TRBJ2-3
d_call: .
clone_size: .
v_call: TRBV7-9

cdr3_nt: TGTGCCAGCAGCTTAGGTCCGGGGGGCTCCTACGAGCAGTACTTC
cdr3_aa: CASSLGPGGSYEQYF
cdr3_length: 15
j_call: TRBJ2-7
d_call: TRBD2
clone_size: .
v_call: TRBV7-6

cdr3_nt: TGTGCCAGCAGCTTGTGGATAGGTTCTCAGGCGAGTCCCCAGCATTTT
cdr3_aa: CASSLWIGSQASPQHF
cdr3_length: 16
j_call: TRBJ1-5
d_call: .
clone_size: once
v_call: TRBV5-6

cdr3_nt: TGTGCCAGCAGTTACAGCCAGGCCGGGGATGGCTACACCTTC
cdr3_aa: CASSYSQAGDGYTF
cdr3_length: 14
j_call: TRBJ1-2
d_call: .
clone_size: .
v_call: TRBV6-5

cdr3_nt: TGTGCCAGCAGCAGACAACAGGCCTATAATTCACCCCTCCACTTT
cdr3_aa: CASSRQQAYNSPLHF
cdr3_length: 15
j_call: TRBJ1-6
d_call: .
clone_size: .
v_call: TRBV7-9

cdr3_nt: TGTGCCAGCAGTTACTCCTCAATCCAAGATACGCAGTATTTT
cdr3_aa: CASSYSSIQDTQYF
cdr3_length: 14
j_call: TRBJ2-3
d_call: .
clone_size: .
v_call: TRBV6-5